This T cell receptor beta chain was captured by sequencing in a study of molecular identifiers for immune sequencing clone quantification. V lost 0 bases to trimming and J lost 5 bases; unmatched junction nucleotides: 4. Germline assignment: CDR1 SGDLS and CDR2 YYNGEE. This CDR3 region has 14 residues. TCRdb recomputed calls from the PCR reads with MiXCR, one row per CDR3 protein. The sample lists hundreds of thousands of distinct CDR3 sequences; over 25% were seen once. This clonotype has a single count. The source of this sequence is a human donor in good health. Some libraries in this study had Jurkat cell RNA spiked in. V and J are TRBV9 and TRBJ2-7; the match to TRBD2 covers 8 bases. The specimen was naive CD8+ T cells from blood, with Jurkat cell RNA spiked in. Subset of the sample: FACS-sorted CD8+CD4-CCR7+CD45RA+ naive T cells. In DNA form, the CDR3 reads TGTGCCAGCAGCGTAGGCGGGAGGACACACGAGCAGTACTTC. Protein: CASSVGGRTHEQYF.